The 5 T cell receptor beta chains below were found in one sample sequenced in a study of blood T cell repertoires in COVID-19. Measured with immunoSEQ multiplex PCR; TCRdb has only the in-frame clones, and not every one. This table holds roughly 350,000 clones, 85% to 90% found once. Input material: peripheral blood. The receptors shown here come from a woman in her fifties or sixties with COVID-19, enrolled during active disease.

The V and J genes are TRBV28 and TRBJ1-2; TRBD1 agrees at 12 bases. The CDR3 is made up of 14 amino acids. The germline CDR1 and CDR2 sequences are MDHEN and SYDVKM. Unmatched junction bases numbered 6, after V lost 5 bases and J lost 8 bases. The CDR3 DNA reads TGTGCCAGCAGTACTTCCGGGACAGGGGGCGGCTACACCTTC. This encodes CASSTSGTGGGYTF.

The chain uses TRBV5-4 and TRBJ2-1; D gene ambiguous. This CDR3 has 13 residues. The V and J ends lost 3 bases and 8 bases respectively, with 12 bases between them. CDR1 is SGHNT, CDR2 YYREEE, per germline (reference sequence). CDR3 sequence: CASSSNLGHEQFF. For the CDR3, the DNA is TGTGCCAGCAGCTCCAACTTGGGCCATGAGCAGTTCTTC.

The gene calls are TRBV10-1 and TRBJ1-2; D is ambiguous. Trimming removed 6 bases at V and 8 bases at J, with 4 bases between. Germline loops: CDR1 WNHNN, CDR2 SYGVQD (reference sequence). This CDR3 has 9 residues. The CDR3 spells CASRQGYTF. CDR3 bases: TGCGCCAGCAGACAGGGCTACACCTTC.

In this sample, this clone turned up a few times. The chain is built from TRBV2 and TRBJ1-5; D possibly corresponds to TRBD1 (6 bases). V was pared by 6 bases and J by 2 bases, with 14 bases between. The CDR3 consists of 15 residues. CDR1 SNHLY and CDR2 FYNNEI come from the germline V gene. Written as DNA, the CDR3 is TGTGCCAGCAGAGCCCAGGGGAAAGGCAATCAGCCCCAGCATTTT. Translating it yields CASRAQGKGNQPQHF. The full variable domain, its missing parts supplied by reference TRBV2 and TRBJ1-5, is EPEVTQTPSHQVTQMGQEVILRCVPISNHLYFYWYRQILGQKVEFLVSFYNNEISEKSEIFDDQFSVERPDGSNFTLKIRSTKLEDSAMYFCASRAQGKGNQPQHFGDGTRLSIL.

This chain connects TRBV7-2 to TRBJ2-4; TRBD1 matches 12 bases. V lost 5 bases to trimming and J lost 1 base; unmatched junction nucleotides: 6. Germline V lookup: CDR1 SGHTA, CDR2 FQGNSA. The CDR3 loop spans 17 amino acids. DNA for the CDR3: TGTGCCAGCAGCCCGGGACAGGGGGCGGGCGCCAAAAACATTCAGTACTTC. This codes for CASSPGQGAGAKNIQYF.